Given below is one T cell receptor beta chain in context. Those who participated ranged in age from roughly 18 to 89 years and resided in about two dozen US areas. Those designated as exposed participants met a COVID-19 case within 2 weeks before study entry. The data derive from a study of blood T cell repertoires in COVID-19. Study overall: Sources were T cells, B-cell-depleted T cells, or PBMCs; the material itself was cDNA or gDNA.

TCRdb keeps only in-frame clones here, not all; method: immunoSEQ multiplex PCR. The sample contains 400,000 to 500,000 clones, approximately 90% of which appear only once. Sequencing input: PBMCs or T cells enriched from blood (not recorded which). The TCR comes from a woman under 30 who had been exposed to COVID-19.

Written as DNA, the CDR3 is TGTGCCAGCAGTTCGGGACAGGACAATCAGCCCCAGCATTTT. Translation: CASSSGQDNQPQHF. The chain joins TRBV28 to TRBJ1-5; 8 bases are a match to TRBD1. CDR3 length equals 14 residues. Germline CDR1 and CDR2: MDHEN and SYDVKM. The V and J ends lost 4 bases and 3 bases, in that order; junction bases with no gene match: 2.